These T cell receptor beta chains were read from a single sample in a study of CD8 T cells in ankylosing spondylitis. MiXCR, run by TCRdb on the 5' RACE reads, gives a single entry per CDR3 protein. The table includes approximately 440,000 distinct CDR3 sequences, roughly a sixth detected once. Input material: blood, either unsorted or a sorted T cell fraction (not recorded which). These TCRs come from a male donor with ankylosing spondylitis. CDR3s include the opening cysteine and the closing phenylalanine or tryptophan. The D gene is left open where the match is weak. Clone sizes are given selectively: once, few, many, or a class where the clone is expanded.

size	length	D	V	J	CDR3	DNA
many	13	TRBD1	TRBV20-1	TRBJ1-1	CLGWTGENTEAFF	TGCCTTGGCTGGACAGGAGAGAACACTGAAGCTTTCTTT
few	15	TRBD2	TRBV7-9	TRBJ2-1	CASSSNVAGYNEQFF	TGTGCCAGCAGCTCGAACGTAGCGGGTTACAATGAGCAGTTCTTC
.	16	TRBD2	TRBV6-1	TRBJ2-1	CASSEPGLASGNEQFF	TGTGCCAGCAGCGAGCCGGGACTAGCGTCGGGGAATGAGCAGTTCTTC
.	14	TRBD2	TRBV29-1	TRBJ2-1	CSGTGGNSYNEQFF	TGCAGCGGGACCGGGGGGAACAGTTACAATGAGCAGTTCTTC
few	11	.	TRBV9	TRBJ2-3	CASSVGGTQYF	TGTGCCAGCAGCGTAGGAGGTACGCAGTATTTT
.	14	TRBD1	TRBV6-1	TRBJ1-5	CASSRTGGYQPQHF	TGTGCCAGCAGTCGGACAGGGGGCTATCAGCCCCAGCATTTT
many	15	TRBD2	TRBV5-1	TRBJ2-1	CASSLSGGAFNEQFF	TGCGCCAGCAGCCTAAGCGGGGGGGCCTTCAATGAGCAGTTCTTC
few	16	TRBD2	TRBV2	TRBJ2-2	CASSSGSMRGTGELFF	TGTGCCAGCAGTAGCGGGAGTATGCGGGGCACCGGGGAGCTGTTTTTT
few	16	TRBD1	TRBV15	TRBJ2-5	CATSNLRDRGRETQYF	TGTGCCACCAGCAACCTAAGGGACAGGGGGCGGGAGACCCAGTACTTC
.	16	.	TRBV20-1	TRBJ1-5	CSARDPGRNGGQPQHF	TGCAGTGCTAGAGATCCAGGGAGGAACGGTGGTCAGCCCCAGCATTTT
.	12	.	TRBV29-1	TRBJ1-1	CSSMGGAAEAFF	TGCAGCTCAATGGGGGGGGCAGCTGAAGCTTTCTTT
few	15	.	TRBV5-5	TRBJ1-1	CASSPDPGRDTEAFF	TGTGCCAGCAGCCCGGACCCAGGGAGGGACACTGAAGCTTTCTTT
few	15	.	TRBV10-3	TRBJ2-3	CAISADGGAGDTQYF	TGTGCCATCAGTGCGGACGGGGGCGCAGGAGATACGCAGTATTTT
many	18	TRBD1	TRBV7-6	TRBJ1-1	CASSPDRVVLSRNTEAFF	TGTGCCAGCAGCCCTGACAGGGTAGTCTTATCTCGGAACACCGAAGCTTTCTTT
few	13	.	TRBV5-4	TRBJ2-5	CASSLTAGETQYF	TGTGCCAGCAGCCTGACAGCTGGAGAGACCCAGTACTTC
.	15	TRBD1	TRBV28	TRBJ2-7	CASRTPGQGTYEQYF	TGTGCCAGCAGGACCCCGGGACAGGGGACCTACGAGCAGTACTTC
few	15	TRBD1	TRBV6-2/TRBV6-3	TRBJ2-1	CASSSPGQGGNEQFF	TGTGCCAGCAGTTCCCCCGGACAGGGAGGAAATGAGCAGTTCTTC
few	17	.	TRBV9	TRBJ1-1	CASSVEPTGRKNTEAFF	TGTGCCAGCAGCGTAGAACCGACGGGACGGAAGAACACTGAAGCTTTCTTT
few	14	.	TRBV4-1	TRBJ1-2	CASSQEEGRYGYTF	TGCGCCAGCAGCCAAGAAGAAGGGAGATATGGCTACACCTTC
few	13	TRBD2	TRBV20-1	TRBJ2-3	CRVGAAGDNTQYF	TGCAGGGTCGGGGCAGCGGGGGATAATACGCAGTATTTT
.	16	TRBD1	TRBV4-1	TRBJ1-1	CASSQDRQGGLAEAFF	TGCGCCAGCAGCCAAGACAGACAGGGGGGTTTGGCTGAAGCTTTCTTT
.	15	.	TRBV20-1	TRBJ1-2	CSARDGGSGYYGYTF	TGCAGTGCTAGAGATGGGGGTTCAGGGTACTATGGCTACACCTTC
few	13	.	TRBV7-2	TRBJ2-2	CASSFGSTGELFF	TGTGCCAGCAGCTTTGGTTCCACCGGGGAGCTGTTTTTT
many	17	TRBD2	TRBV4-1	TRBJ2-7	CASSQDLELAGGFEQYF	TGCGCCAGCAGCCAAGATCTGGAACTAGCGGGAGGTTTCGAGCAGTACTTC
.	12	.	TRBV27	TRBJ1-2	CASRRGERGYTF	TGTGCCAGCAGGCGGGGGGAACGCGGCTACACCTTC
few	11	.	TRBV20-1	TRBJ1-2	CSATDNYGYTF	TGCAGTGCTACGGACAACTATGGCTACACCTTC
few	15	TRBD1	TRBV20-1	TRBJ1-4	CSASGQGGTNEKLFF	TGCAGTGCTTCGGGACAGGGGGGTACTAATGAAAAACTGTTTTTT
few	16	.	TRBV5-1	TRBJ1-1	CASSLVGSGANTEAFF	TGCGCCAGCAGCTTGGTAGGGTCGGGAGCAAACACTGAAGCTTTCTTT
many	11	.	TRBV5-1	TRBJ2-3	CASSETDTQYF	TGTGCCAGCAGCGAAACAGATACGCAGTATTTT
.	14	TRBD2	TRBV20-1	TRBJ2-7	CSATIAGVTRREYF	TGCAGTGCTACAATAGCGGGAGTGACCCGTCGGGAGTACTTC
few	13	TRBD1	TRBV20-1	TRBJ1-5	CSARGTDNQPQHF	TGCAGTGCTAGGGGGACAGATAATCAGCCCCAGCATTTT
many	19	.	TRBV3-1	TRBJ2-7	CASSQEMPADRITPYEQYF	TGTGCCAGCAGCCAAGAAATGCCGGCCGACAGGATCACTCCCTACGAGCAGTACTTC
.	15	TRBD2	TRBV20-1	TRBJ2-7	CSARDPSGRVYEQYF	TGCAGTGCTAGAGATCCTAGCGGGAGGGTCTACGAGCAGTACTTC
few	15	TRBD1	TRBV3-1	TRBJ2-7	CASSRRTGGSYEQYF	TGTGCCAGCAGCAGAAGGACAGGGGGCTCCTACGAGCAGTACTTC
.	15	.	TRBV5-5	TRBJ2-1	CASSLSRGAYNEQFF	TGTGCCAGCAGCTTGAGTCGGGGAGCCTACAATGAGCAGTTCTTC
.	12	.	TRBV11-3	TRBJ2-2	CASSLYAGELFF	TGTGCCAGCAGCTTATATGCCGGGGAGCTGTTTTTT
.	16	TRBD1	TRBV12-3/TRBV12-4	TRBJ2-3	CASSKGGQGSTDTQYF	TGTGCCAGCAGCAAAGGAGGACAGGGAAGCACAGATACGCAGTATTTT
.	15	.	TRBV27	TRBJ1-6	CASSWRSSYNSPLHF	TGTGCCAGCAGTTGGAGGAGCTCCTATAATTCACCCCTCCACTTT
.	13	TRBD2	TRBV3-1	TRBJ2-2	CASSSRGGQELFF	TGTGCCAGCAGCTCCCGGGGGGGGCAGGAGCTGTTTTTT
few	11	.	TRBV6-2/TRBV6-3	TRBJ2-1	CATQGWGEQFF	TGTGCCACCCAGGGCTGGGGTGAGCAGTTCTTC
.	15	TRBD2	TRBV20-1	TRBJ2-1	CSGTSGSLSYNEQFF	TGCAGTGGGACTAGCGGGAGTCTCTCCTACAATGAGCAGTTCTTC
.	18	.	TRBV4-2	TRBJ2-2	CASSAPASGLLNTGELFF	TGTGCCAGCAGCGCCCCAGCCTCAGGACTACTCAACACCGGGGAGCTGTTTTTT
few	13	.	TRBV4-1	TRBJ2-7	CASSQEPGWEQYF	TGCGCCAGCAGCCAAGAGCCAGGTTGGGAGCAGTACTTC
many	15	.	TRBV20-1	TRBJ1-4	CSARPQGPDNEKLFF	TGCAGTGCTAGGCCTCAGGGGCCGGATAATGAAAAACTGTTTTTT
.	16	.	TRBV11-2	TRBJ2-7	CASSLVGVGPVYEQYF	TGTGCCAGCAGCTTAGTGGGAGTCGGGCCGGTTTACGAGCAGTACTTC